The source of this T cell receptor beta chain is a study of CD8 T cells in ankylosing spondylitis. The germline gives CDR1 SEHNR, CDR2 FQNEAQ (reference sequence). Trimming pared 5 bases from V and 5 bases from J, leaving 13 bases between. The CDR3 contains 13 residues. This clonotype was recorded a few times. Its antigen is unknown. Researchers built TCR beta libraries using quantitative 5'-RACE with molecular barcodes. MiXCR was run by TCRdb on the 5' RACE reads, yielding one entry per CDR3 protein. The top ten hold 2.6% of the sample, which has 200,000 to 300,000 distinct CDR3 sequences, more than 9% seen once. General observations from the study: Past research had described some motif variants in reactive arthritis synovial fluid and blood. CD8+ by phenotype, disease-linked clones were relatively rare in peripheral blood.

V and J are TRBV7-9 and TRBJ2-7; D gene unclear. The sequenced material came from blood, either unsorted or a sorted T cell fraction (not recorded which). The sequence was obtained from a male donor with ankylosing spondylitis or in good health (not recorded which). CDR3 in amino acids: CASSLSGVNEQYF. Here the CDR3 DNA reads TGTGCCAGCAGCCTCTCAGGAGTTAACGAGCAGTACTTC.